These T cell receptor beta chains were read from a single sample in a study of cytomegalovirus exposure and HLA in healthy donors. Sequencing used immunoSEQ multiplex PCR; TCRdb keeps in-frame clones, though not all of them. The sample shows about 83,000 clones, 65% to 80% of them seen only once. Specimen: PBMCs. These receptors were collected from a man aged 60 to 69 in good health and CMV-seronegative. CDR3s include the opening cysteine and the closing phenylalanine or tryptophan. Each record gives: clone size, J gene, D gene, V gene, CDR3 DNA, CDR3 protein. The D gene is left open where the match is weak. Size is stated for part of the rows, as once, few or many counts, or as a class when the clone is expanded.

. | TRBJ1-3 | . | TRBV6-5 | TGTGCCAGCCCCTGGGGCAGGAAGGGAAACACCATATATTTT | CASPWGRKGNTIYF
. | TRBJ2-2 | . | TRBV11-3 | TGTGCCAGCAGCTTTGGCGGCACCGGGGAGCTGTTTTTT | CASSFGGTGELFF
. | TRBJ1-1 | TRBD1 | TRBV19 | TGTGCCAGTAGTATAGATGGGGACAGGGGGCGAACTGAAGCTTTCTTT | CASSIDGDRGRTEAFF
. | TRBJ2-7 | . | TRBV20-1 | TGCAGTGCAACGGACTCCCACGAGCAGTACTTC | CSATDSHEQYF
. | TRBJ2-7 | TRBD2 | TRBV6-6 | TGTGCCAGCAGCCGCCTAGCGGGGGGAGGGAACGAGCAGTACTTC | CASSRLAGGGNEQYF
. | TRBJ1-4 | . | TRBV28 | TGTGCCAGCCGCCAGGGAGGGGTCGAAAAACTGTTTTTT | CASRQGGVEKLFF
. | TRBJ1-6 | . | TRBV19 | TGTGCCAGTAGTATAGATCGGGGGGGGGATTCACCCCTCCACTTT | CASSIDRGGDSPLHF
. | TRBJ1-2 | . | TRBV10-3 | TGTGCCATCAGTTTTACACAGGGTGACGGCTACACCTTC | CAISFTQGDGYTF
few | TRBJ1-5 | . | TRBV6-6 | TGTGCCAGCAGTTACCGGGGGTCGGAGCCCCAGCATTTT | CASSYRGSEPQHF
few | TRBJ1-5 | TRBD1 | TRBV6-5 | TGTGCCAGCAGTAACGGACAGGGACATCAGCCCCAGCATTTT | CASSNGQGHQPQHF
few | TRBJ2-3 | . | TRBV6-5 | TGTGCCAGCAGTTACTCCCGGTCCCTGACAGATACGCAGTATTTT | CASSYSRSLTDTQYF
. | TRBJ2-7 | . | TRBV7-9 | TGTGCCAGCAGCTACCCGGGAAGCTACGAGCAGTACTTC | CASSYPGSYEQYF
. | TRBJ2-5 | TRBD2 | TRBV9 | TGTGCCAGCAGCGTAGGACTAGCGGACCCCCAAGAGACCCAGTACTTC | CASSVGLADPQETQYF
. | TRBJ2-5 | . | TRBV5-1 | TGCGCCAGCAGCTTGGGGGCAGTCCAAGAGACCCAGTACTTC | CASSLGAVQETQYF
. | TRBJ2-5 | TRBD2 | TRBV5-3 | TGTGCCAGAAGCCCGACCGGGACTAGCGGGATACAAGAGACCCAGTACTTC | CARSPTGTSGIQETQYF
. | TRBJ1-1 | TRBD1 | TRBV7-3 | TGTGCCAGCAGCTCAACAGGGGTAGGTGAAGCTTTCTTT | CASSSTGVGEAFF
. | TRBJ1-1 | TRBD1 | TRBV9 | TGTGCCAGCAGCGTCCTGACAGGGTGGGACACTGAAGCTTTCTTT | CASSVLTGWDTEAFF
. | TRBJ1-5 | . | TRBV12-1 | TGTGCCAGCAGCCCGGGACTTTTGTCCGGACGTTATAGCAATCAGCCCCAGCATTTT | CASSPGLLSGRYSNQPQHF
. | TRBJ2-3 | . | TRBV27 | TGTGCCAGCAGACGGGAGACTCGGAGCACAGATACGCAGTATTTT | CASRRETRSTDTQYF
. | TRBJ1-5 | . | TRBV27 | TGTGCCAGCAGGGGTCAGGGAAGGGGCAATCAGCCCCAGCATTTT | CASRGQGRGNQPQHF
. | TRBJ2-1 | TRBD2 | TRBV4-1 | TGCGCCAGCAGCCGACGGACGGGAGGGGATCGAGGTGAGCAGTTCTTC | CASSRRTGGDRGEQFF
. | TRBJ2-5 | . | TRBV20-1 | TGCAGTGCTAGAGATCGAGAGACCCAGTACTTC | CSARDRETQYF
. | TRBJ1-5 | TRBD1 | TRBV19 | TGTGCCAGTAGTGGGGGACAGGGTTTGAGTCAGCCCCAGCATTTT | CASSGGQGLSQPQHF
. | TRBJ1-1 | . | TRBV15 | TGTGCCACCAGCAGAGATTTAGGGGACACTGAAGCTTTCTTT | CATSRDLGDTEAFF
once | TRBJ1-1 | . | TRBV30 | TGTGCCTGGAGTCGGGACACTTCGAACACTGAAGCTTTCTTT | CAWSRDTSNTEAFF
. | TRBJ1-5 | TRBD1 | TRBV20-1 | TGCAGTGCTGACAGGGATCAGCCCCAGCATTTT | CSADRDQPQHF
. | TRBJ1-2 | . | TRBV29-1 | TGCAGCGTTGAATCTCCAGGACAGATCTATGGCTACACCTTC | CSVESPGQIYGYTF
. | TRBJ1-2 | TRBD1 | TRBV4-1 | TGCGCCAGCAGCCAAGACGGGACAGCTGGCGGCTACACCTTC | CASSQDGTAGGYTF
. | TRBJ1-5 | . | TRBV4-2 | TGTGCCAGCAGCCAAGACCTCGGCGGAGGTCAGCCCCAGCATTTT | CASSQDLGGGQPQHF
. | TRBJ2-7 | TRBD2 | TRBV7-9 | TGTTCCAGCAGCTGGGGGGGGTACGAGCAGTACTTC | CSSSWGGYEQYF
. | TRBJ2-1 | TRBD2 | TRBV7-9 | TGTGCCAGCAGCCATAGCGGGGGGGAGCTCTATGAGCAGTTCTTC | CASSHSGGELYEQFF
many | TRBJ2-2 | TRBD1 | TRBV6-1 | TGTGCCAGCAGGGAACAGGGGGCGGGCGGGGAGCTGTTTTTT | CASREQGAGGELFF
. | TRBJ2-7 | TRBD2 | TRBV5-5 | TGTGCCAGCTTTCCTCTCGCGGGGGGGGCAGTCGAGCAGTACTTC | CASFPLAGGAVEQYF
. | TRBJ1-2 | . | TRBV4-1 | TGCGCCAGCAGCCCGAGGGTCCAGTATGGCTACACCTTC | CASSPRVQYGYTF
once | TRBJ2-1 | TRBD2 | TRBV30 | TGTGCCTGGGAGCTGACCCTGGGGGGGAATGAGCAGTTCTTC | CAWELTLGGNEQFF
few | TRBJ2-1 | TRBD2 | TRBV5-5 | TGTGCCAGCAGCTGGCTAGCGGGGGGCAATGAGCAGTTCTTC | CASSWLAGGNEQFF
. | TRBJ2-3 | . | TRBV4-2 | TGTGCCAGCAGCCAAGATTCCGGGGAAGTCGGCACAGATACGCAGTATTTT | CASSQDSGEVGTDTQYF
. | TRBJ2-1 | . | TRBV4-1 | TGCGCCAGCAGCCTTTACAGTGAGCAGTTCTTC | CASSLYSEQFF
. | TRBJ1-2 | TRBD1 | TRBV6-1 | TGTGCCAGCAGAAAAGCAGGGGGCAGGTACTATGGCTACACCTTC | CASRKAGGRYYGYTF
few | TRBJ2-6 | . | TRBV19 | TGTGCCAGTAGAGGACTGGAAGCGGACTCTGGGGCCAACGTCCTGACTTTC | CASRGLEADSGANVLTF
. | TRBJ2-3 | TRBD2 | TRBV11-3 | TGTGCCAGCAGCTTAGGACGGGGGGTCACAGATACGCAGTATTTT | CASSLGRGVTDTQYF
. | TRBJ2-3 | TRBD1 | TRBV6-1 | TGTGCCAGCAGGGGGACAGGAGAGGCAGATACGCAGTATTTT | CASRGTGEADTQYF
. | TRBJ1-2 | . | TRBV5-6 | TGTGCCAGCAGCATGGACACGACAGACTATGGCTACACCTTC | CASSMDTTDYGYTF
. | TRBJ1-5 | TRBD1 | TRBV6-5 | TGTGCCAGCAGACAAACAGGGGGCCCCCATCAGCCCCAGCATTTT | CASRQTGGPHQPQHF
. | TRBJ2-7 | TRBD1 | TRBV10-3 | TGTGCCATCAGTATAGGGGGCGAGATTTCTAGATACGAGCAGTACTTC | CAISIGGEISRYEQYF
once | TRBJ2-1 | . | TRBV9 | TGTGCCAGCAGCGTAGCGAAGTTAGCTGTCAACAATGAGCAGTTCTTC | CASSVAKLAVNNEQFF
. | TRBJ2-7 | . | TRBV18 | TGTGCCAGCTCACCTCAGGATACGGAGCAGTACTTC | CASSPQDTEQYF
once | TRBJ1-2 | . | TRBV6-1 | TGTGCCAGCAGCCGGGATCCCCGGGACTATGGCTACACCTTC | CASSRDPRDYGYTF
once | TRBJ1-6 | . | TRBV29-1 | TGCAGCGGCTCAAGCCCGGGGGGACCCCTCCACTTT | CSGSSPGGPLHF
. | TRBJ1-2 | TRBD1 | TRBV5-1 | TGCGCCAGCAGCCATCTAGGGACAGGGGATGGCTACACCTTC | CASSHLGTGDGYTF
. | TRBJ2-7 | . | TRBV9 | TGTGCCAGCAGCGTAGCGGGACACCTCTCCTACGAGCAGTACTTC | CASSVAGHLSYEQYF
. | TRBJ1-2 | . | TRBV6-5 | TGTGCCAGCGGCGCGGGGGCCGCCGGCTATGGCTACACCTTC | CASGAGAAGYGYTF
. | TRBJ2-2 | . | TRBV5-1 | TGCGCCAGCAGCCCGACAGTGAACACCGGGGAGCTGTTTTTT | CASSPTVNTGELFF
. | TRBJ2-1 | TRBD2 | TRBV27 | TGTGCCACCTCGCTACTTAGCGGGGGGCCCCCGGGGCAGTTCTTC | CATSLLSGGPPGQFF
. | TRBJ1-1 | . | TRBV5-1 | TGCGCCAGCAGCCAGAAGGGGGACACTGAAGCTTTCTTT | CASSQKGDTEAFF
. | TRBJ1-5 | . | TRBV7-2 | TGTGCCAGCAGCTTCGAGTTTGAGCCCCAGCATTTT | CASSFEFEPQHF
. | TRBJ2-7 | TRBD1 | TRBV29-1 | TGCAGCGTGGTGGGACAGACAGGGGACGAGCAGTACTTC | CSVVGQTGDEQYF